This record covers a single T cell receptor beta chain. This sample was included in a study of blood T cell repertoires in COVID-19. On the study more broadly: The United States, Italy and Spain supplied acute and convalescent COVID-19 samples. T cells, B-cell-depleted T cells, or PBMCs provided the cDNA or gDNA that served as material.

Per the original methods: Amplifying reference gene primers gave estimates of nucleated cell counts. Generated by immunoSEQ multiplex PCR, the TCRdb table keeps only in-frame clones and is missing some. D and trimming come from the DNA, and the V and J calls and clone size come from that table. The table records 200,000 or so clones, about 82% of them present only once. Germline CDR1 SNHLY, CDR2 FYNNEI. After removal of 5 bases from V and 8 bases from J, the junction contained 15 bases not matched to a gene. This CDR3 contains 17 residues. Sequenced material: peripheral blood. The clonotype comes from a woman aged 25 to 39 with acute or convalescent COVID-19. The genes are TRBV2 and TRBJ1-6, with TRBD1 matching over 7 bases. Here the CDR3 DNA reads TGTGCCAGCAGTCCCAACCTCATGACAGGGTGGGATTCACCCCTCCACTTT. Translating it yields CASSPNLMTGWDSPLHF.